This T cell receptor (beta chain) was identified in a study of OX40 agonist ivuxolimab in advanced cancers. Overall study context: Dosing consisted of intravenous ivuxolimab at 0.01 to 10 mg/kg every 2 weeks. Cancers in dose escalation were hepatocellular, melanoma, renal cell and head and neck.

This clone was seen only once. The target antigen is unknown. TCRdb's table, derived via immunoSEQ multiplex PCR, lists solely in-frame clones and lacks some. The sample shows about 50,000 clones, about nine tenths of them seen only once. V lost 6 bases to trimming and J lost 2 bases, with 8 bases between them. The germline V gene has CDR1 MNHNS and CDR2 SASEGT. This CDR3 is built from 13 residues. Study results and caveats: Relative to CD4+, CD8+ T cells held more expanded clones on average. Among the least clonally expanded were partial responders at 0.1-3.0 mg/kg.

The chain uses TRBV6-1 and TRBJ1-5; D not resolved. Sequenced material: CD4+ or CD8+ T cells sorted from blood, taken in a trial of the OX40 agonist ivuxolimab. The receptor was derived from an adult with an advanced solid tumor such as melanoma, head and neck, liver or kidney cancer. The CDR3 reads CASRGIGNQPQHF. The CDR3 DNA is TGTGCCAGCAGGGGGATCGGCAATCAGCCCCAGCATTTT.